Following are 9 T cell receptor beta chains from one sample sequenced in a study of vaccination effects on CD4 cells after COVID-19. These receptors have no identified antigens. Prior to sequencing, the ViraFEST assay stimulated PBMC with viral peptide pools, which expanded the antigen-specific CD4+ T cells. It was after more than 8 days of culture that CD4+ T cells were isolated. Measured with immunoSEQ multiplex PCR; TCRdb has only the in-frame clones, and not every one. This sample carries 55,000 to 65,000 clones, 75% to 85% of them seen once, and the ten largest clones take about 2.4%. Material: CD4+ T cells from PBMCs cultured with HCoV-229E spike peptides, obtained before COVID-19 vaccination. The source is a human donor who received a COVID-19 vaccine.

The rearrangement links TRBV6-5 to TRBJ1-1, with D possibly being TRBD1 (5 bases). The CDR3 is 14 residues long. Trimming cost V 8 bases and J 3 bases, with 16 bases left between them. The germline V gene has CDR1 MNHEY and CDR2 SVGAGI. The CDR3 DNA follows: TGTGCCAGCTTTCCAGGGTCTCATCACACTGAAGCTTTCTTT. It specifies CASFPGSHHTEAFF.

The J gene is TRBJ2-6, the V gene TRBV9, with 7 positions matching TRBD2. The CDR3 sequence is 15 residues long. Trimming at V came to 4 bases and at J to 1 base, leaving 2 bases not matched to a gene. Looked up from germline, CDR1 is SGDLS and CDR2 is YYNGEE. In DNA, the CDR3 is TGTGCCAGCAGCCCCGGGGGGTCTGGGGCCAACGTCCTGACTTTC. This translates into CASSPGGSGANVLTF.

The count of this clone is one. The rearrangement joins TRBV28 to TRBJ1-6, with D unclear. Trimming left V 5 bases short and J 4 bases short, with 12 bases between. CDR1 MDHEN and CDR2 SYDVKM come from the germline V gene. The CDR3 spans 15 residues. Written as DNA, the CDR3 is TGTGCCAGCAGTACCGCGGCGGGGTATAATTCACCCCTCCACTTT. This gives the protein CASSTAAGYNSPLHF.

The chain employs TRBV2 and TRBJ1-6, with 7 bases identical to TRBD1. V was pared by 4 bases and J by 4 bases, with 4 bases of the junction left unmatched. Germline CDR1 reads SNHLY; CDR2 reads FYNNEI. The CDR3 covers 15 residues. CDR3 in DNA: TGTGCCAGCAGTGGGGACAGTGCGTATAATTCACCCCTCCACTTT. It specifies CASSGDSAYNSPLHF.

The chain has TRBV5-1 and TRBJ1-4, with 7 positions matching TRBD1. The CDR3 is made up of 16 amino acids. V was clipped by 5 bases and J by 4 bases; unmatched bases: 11. Germline lookup yields CDR1 SGHRS and CDR2 YFSETQ. The DNA of the CDR3 is TGCGCCAGCAGGTACCTTACAGGGGCTGATAATGAAAAACTGTTTTTT. It codes for CASRYLTGADNEKLFF.

The chain carries TRBV5-8 and TRBJ2-3, with 7 bases fitting TRBD1. The CDR3 spans 15 residues. Germline trimming cut 5 bases from V and 3 bases from J; bases unmatched to any gene: 9. The V gene's germline CDR1 is SGHTS and CDR2 YDEGEE. The CDR3: CASSYTGTDTDTQYF. CDR3 DNA sequence: TGTGCCAGCAGTTACACCGGGACAGATACAGATACGCAGTATTTT.

This clone occurred a few times. This chain connects TRBV9 to TRBJ1-2, with 8 bases lining up with TRBD1. This CDR3 has 13 residues. Trimming at V came to 4 bases and at J to 3 bases, leaving 2 bases not matched to a gene. Germline values: CDR1 SGDLS, CDR2 YYNGEE. For the CDR3, the DNA is TGTGCCAGCAGCCTACAGGGGGACTATGGCTACACCTTC. This gives the protein CASSLQGDYGYTF.

The J gene is TRBJ2-5, the V gene TRBV18; the D gene is possibly TRBD1 (7 bases). V was pared by 2 bases and J by 5 bases, with 12 bases between. Germline V lookup: CDR1 KGHSH, CDR2 LQKENI. CDR3 length equals 14 residues. The CDR3 sequence is CASSPAAGGETQYF. In nucleotides, the CDR3 is TGTGCCAGCTCACCAGCGGCAGGGGGGGAGACCCAGTACTTC.

Only a few counts were recorded for this clone. This chain joins TRBV10-1 and TRBJ1-2; D gene unclear. Germline-derived CDR1 and CDR2 are WNHNN and SYGVQD (reference sequence). The CDR3 runs 12 residues. V dropped 6 bases and J dropped 3 bases, with 8 bases sitting between them. The CDR3 coding sequence is TGCGCCAGCAGGCGGGTTCACTATGGCTACACCTTC. It specifies CASRRVHYGYTF.